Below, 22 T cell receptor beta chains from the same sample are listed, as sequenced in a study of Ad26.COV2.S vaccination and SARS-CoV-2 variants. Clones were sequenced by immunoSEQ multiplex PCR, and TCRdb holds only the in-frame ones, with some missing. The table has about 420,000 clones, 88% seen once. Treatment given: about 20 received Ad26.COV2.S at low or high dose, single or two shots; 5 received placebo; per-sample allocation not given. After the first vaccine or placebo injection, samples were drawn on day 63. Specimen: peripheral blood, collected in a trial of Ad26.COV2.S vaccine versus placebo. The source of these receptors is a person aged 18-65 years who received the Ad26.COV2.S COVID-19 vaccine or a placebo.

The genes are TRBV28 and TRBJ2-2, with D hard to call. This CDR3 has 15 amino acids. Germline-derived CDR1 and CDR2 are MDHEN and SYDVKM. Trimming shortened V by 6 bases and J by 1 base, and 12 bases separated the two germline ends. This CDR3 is CASSPGRLNTGELFF. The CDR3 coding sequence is TGTGCCAGCAGCCCCGGACGATTGAACACCGGGGAGCTGTTTTTT.

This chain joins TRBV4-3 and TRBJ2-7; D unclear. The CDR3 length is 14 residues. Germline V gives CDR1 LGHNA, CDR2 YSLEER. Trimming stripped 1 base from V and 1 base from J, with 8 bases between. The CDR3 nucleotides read TGCGCCAGCAGCCAAGTATACGGATCCTACGAGCAGTACTTC. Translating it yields CASSQVYGSYEQYF.

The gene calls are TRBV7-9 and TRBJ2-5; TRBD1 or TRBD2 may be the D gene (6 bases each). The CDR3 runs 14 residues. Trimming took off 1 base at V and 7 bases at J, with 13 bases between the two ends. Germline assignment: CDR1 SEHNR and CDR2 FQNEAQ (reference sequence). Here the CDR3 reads CASSLEWGAGTQYF. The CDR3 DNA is TGTGCCAGCAGCTTAGAATGGGGGGCTGGGACCCAGTACTTC.

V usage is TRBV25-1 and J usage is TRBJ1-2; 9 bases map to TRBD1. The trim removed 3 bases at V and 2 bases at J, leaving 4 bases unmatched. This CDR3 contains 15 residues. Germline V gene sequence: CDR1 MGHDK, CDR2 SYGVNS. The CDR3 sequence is CASSDPGQGNYGYTF. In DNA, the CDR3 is TGTGCCAGCAGTGACCCCGGACAGGGGAACTATGGCTACACCTTC.

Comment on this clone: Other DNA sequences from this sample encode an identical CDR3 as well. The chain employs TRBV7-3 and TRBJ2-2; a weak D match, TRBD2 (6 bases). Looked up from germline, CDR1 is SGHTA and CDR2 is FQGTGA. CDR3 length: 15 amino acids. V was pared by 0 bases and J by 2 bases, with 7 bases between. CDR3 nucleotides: TGTGCCAGCAGCTTAACGGGGGGAAACACCGGGGAGCTGTTTTTT. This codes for CASSLTGGNTGELFF. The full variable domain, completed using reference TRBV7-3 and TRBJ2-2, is GAGVSQTPSNKVTEKGKYVELRCDPISGHTALYWYRQSLGQGPEFLIYFQGTGAADDSGLPNDRFFAVRPEGSVSTLKIQRTERGDSAVYLCASSLTGGNTGELFFGEGSRLTVL.

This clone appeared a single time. The CDR3 DNA follows: TGTGCCAGCAGCGTAGGGTGGAGCGGTGGAGGAGAGACCCAGTACTTC. It translates to CASSVGWSGGGETQYF. V is TRBV9 and J is TRBJ2-5, with D possibly being TRBD2 (5 bases). V was pared by 0 bases and J by 4 bases, with 16 bases between. Germline CDR1 reads SGDLS; CDR2 reads YYNGEE. The CDR3 is 16 amino acids.

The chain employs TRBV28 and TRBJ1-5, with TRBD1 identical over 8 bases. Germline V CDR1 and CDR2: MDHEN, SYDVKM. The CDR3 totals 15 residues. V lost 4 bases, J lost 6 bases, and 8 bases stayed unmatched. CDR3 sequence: CASSWPGQAFQPQHF. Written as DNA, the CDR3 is TGTGCCAGCAGTTGGCCGGGACAGGCTTTTCAGCCCCAGCATTTT.

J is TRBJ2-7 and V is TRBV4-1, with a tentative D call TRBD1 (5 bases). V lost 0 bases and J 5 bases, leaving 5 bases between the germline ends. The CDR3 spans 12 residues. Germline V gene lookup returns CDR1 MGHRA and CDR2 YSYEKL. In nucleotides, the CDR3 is TGCGCCAGCAGCCAAGACAGGGACGAGCAGTACTTC. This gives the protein CASSQDRDEQYF.

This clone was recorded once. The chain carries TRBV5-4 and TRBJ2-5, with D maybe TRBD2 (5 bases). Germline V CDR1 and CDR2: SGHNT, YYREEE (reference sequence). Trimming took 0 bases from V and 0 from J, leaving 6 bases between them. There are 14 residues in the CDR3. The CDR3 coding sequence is TGTGCCAGCAGCTTGGACGGGGACCAAGAGACCCAGTACTTC. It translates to CASSLDGDQETQYF.

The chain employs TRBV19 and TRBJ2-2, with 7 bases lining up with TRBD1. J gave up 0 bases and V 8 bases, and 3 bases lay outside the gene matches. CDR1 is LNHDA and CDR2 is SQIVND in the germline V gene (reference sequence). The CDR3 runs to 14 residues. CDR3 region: CASRDSSNTGELFF. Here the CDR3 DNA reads TGTGCCAGTCGGGACAGTTCGAACACCGGGGAGCTGTTTTTT.

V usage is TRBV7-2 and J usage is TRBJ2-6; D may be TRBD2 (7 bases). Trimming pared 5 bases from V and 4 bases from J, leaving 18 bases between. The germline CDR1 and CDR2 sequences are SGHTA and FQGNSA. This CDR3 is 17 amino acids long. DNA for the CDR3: TGTGCCAGCAGCCCCTGGGCGGGGGCGAGCGGGGCCAACGTCCTGACTTTC. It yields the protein CASSPWAGASGANVLTF. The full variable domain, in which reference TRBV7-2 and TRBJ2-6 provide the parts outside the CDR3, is GAGVSQSPSNKVTEKGKDVELRCDPISGHTALYWYRQSLGQGLEFLIYFQGNSAPDKSGLPSDRFSAERTGGSVSTLTIQRTQQEDSAVYLCASSPWAGASGANVLTFGAGSRLTVL.

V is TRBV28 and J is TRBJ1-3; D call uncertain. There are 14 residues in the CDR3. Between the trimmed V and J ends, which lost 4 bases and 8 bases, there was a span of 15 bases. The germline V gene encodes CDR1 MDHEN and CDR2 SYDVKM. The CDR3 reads CASSSRGRGYTIYF. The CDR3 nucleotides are TGTGCCAGCAGTTCCCGCGGTCGTGGGTACACCATATATTTT.

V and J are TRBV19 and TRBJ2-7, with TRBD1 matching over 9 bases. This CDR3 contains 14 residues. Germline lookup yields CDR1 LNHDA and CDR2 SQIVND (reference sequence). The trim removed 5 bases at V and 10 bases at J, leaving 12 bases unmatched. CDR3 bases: TGTGCCAGTAGTTTGGGACAGGGACCGAAGGGTCAGTACTTC. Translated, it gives CASSLGQGPKGQYF.

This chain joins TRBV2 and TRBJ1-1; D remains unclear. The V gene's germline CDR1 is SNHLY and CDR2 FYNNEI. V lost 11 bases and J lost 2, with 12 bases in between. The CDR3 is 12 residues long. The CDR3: CASVGLNTEAFF. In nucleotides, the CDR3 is TGTGCCTCAGTCGGGCTCAACACTGAAGCTTTCTTT.

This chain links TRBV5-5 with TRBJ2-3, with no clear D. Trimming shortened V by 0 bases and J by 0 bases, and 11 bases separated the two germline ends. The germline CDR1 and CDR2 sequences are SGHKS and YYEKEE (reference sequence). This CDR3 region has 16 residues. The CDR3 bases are TGTGCCAGCAGCTTGGATGGTAGTTCTAGCACAGATACGCAGTATTTT. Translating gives CASSLDGSSSTDTQYF.

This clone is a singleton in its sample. The DNA of the CDR3 is TGTGCCAGTAGTATCCCAGGGGCCTATGGCTACACCTTC. Amino acid sequence: CASSIPGAYGYTF. The genes are TRBV19 and TRBJ1-2, with D possibly TRBD1 on 6 matching bases. The CDR3 contains 13 residues. Trimming shortened V by 3 bases and J by 4 bases, and 9 bases separated the two germline ends. Germline lookup yields CDR1 LNHDA and CDR2 SQIVND (reference sequence).

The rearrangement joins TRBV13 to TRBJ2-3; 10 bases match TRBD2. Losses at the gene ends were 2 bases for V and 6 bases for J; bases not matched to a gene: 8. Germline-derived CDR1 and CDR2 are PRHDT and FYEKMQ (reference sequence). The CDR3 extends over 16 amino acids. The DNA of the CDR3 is TGTGCCAGCAGCTTAAGCAGCGGGGGGGCCGGGGATACGCAGTATTTT. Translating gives CASSLSSGGAGDTQYF. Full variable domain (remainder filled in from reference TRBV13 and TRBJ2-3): AAGVIQSPRHLIKEKRETATLKCYPIPRHDTVYWYQQGPGQDPQFLISFYEKMQSDKGSIPDRFSAQQFSDYHSELNMSSLELGDSALYFCASSLSSGGAGDTQYFGPGTRLTVL.

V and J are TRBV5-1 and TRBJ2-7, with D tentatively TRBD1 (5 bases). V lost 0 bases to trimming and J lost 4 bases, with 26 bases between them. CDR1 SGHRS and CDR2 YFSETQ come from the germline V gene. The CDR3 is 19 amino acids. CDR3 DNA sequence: TGCGCCAGCAGCTTGGCCTATGTTACAGATGGGGCCCAAGGTTACGAGCAGTACTTC. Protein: CASSLAYVTDGAQGYEQYF.

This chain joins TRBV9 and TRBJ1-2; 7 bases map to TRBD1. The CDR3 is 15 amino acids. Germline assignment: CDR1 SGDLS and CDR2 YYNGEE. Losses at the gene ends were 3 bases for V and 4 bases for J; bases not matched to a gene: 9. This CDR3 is CASSGIRRDSYGYTF. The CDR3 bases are TGTGCCAGCAGCGGAATTAGACGGGACAGCTATGGCTACACCTTC.

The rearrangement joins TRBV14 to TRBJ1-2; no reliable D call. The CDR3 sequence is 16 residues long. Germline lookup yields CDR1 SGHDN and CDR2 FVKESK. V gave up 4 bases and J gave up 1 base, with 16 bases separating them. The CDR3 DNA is TGTGCCAGCAGCCGGCCGGGATCGCCATTTAACTATGGCTACACCTTC. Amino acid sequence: CASSRPGSPFNYGYTF.

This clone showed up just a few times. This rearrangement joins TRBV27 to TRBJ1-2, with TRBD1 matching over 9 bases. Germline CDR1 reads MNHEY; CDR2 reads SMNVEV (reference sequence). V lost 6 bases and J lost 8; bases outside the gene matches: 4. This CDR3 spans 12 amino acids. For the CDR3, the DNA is TGTGCCAGCAGAGACAGGGGGATAGGCTACACCTTC. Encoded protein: CASRDRGIGYTF.

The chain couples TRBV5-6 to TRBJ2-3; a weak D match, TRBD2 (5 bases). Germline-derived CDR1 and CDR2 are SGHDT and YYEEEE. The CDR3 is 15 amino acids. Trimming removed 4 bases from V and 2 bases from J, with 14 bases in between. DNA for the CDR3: TGTGCCAGCAGCCCTGGACTGTCCCTCACAGATACGCAGTATTTT. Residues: CASSPGLSLTDTQYF.